These T cell receptor beta chains were read from a single sample in a study of T cell repertoires in cytomegalovirus infection. No antigen has been assigned to these receptors. TCRdb itself ran the reads through MiXCR, one entry per CDR3 protein. The sample lists roughly 800,000 distinct CDR3 sequences; about 29% were seen once. The sequencing used cultured CD8+ T cells from PBMCs, collected from culture after CMV antigen stimulation. The receptors come from a human donor in good health (CMV status not recorded). Some clones in this sample may be carry-over from other donors' samples. CDR3s include the opening cysteine and the closing phenylalanine or tryptophan. Fields, in order: D gene, clone size, J gene, V gene, CDR3 DNA, CDR3 protein. The D gene is left open where the match is weak. Some rows mark clone size as missing; the rest say once, few, many or name a class of expanded clone.

>-|few|TRBJ2-7|TRBV6-5
TGTGCCAGCAGTCCGCAGGGAGCGTTGGGAGACGAGCAGTACTTC
CASSPQGALGDEQYF
>-|many|TRBJ1-1|TRBV12-3/TRBV12-4
TGTGCCAGCAGGGGAAGGGGGGGGAACACTGAAGCTTTCTTT
CASRGRGGNTEAFF
>-|-|TRBJ1-5|TRBV2
TGTGCCAGCAGTGAGGTCGGGGGCGCGGGTCAGCCCCAGCATTTT
CASSEVGGAGQPQHF
>TRBD1|-|TRBJ2-5|TRBV6-2/TRBV6-3
TGTGCCAGCGACAGGGGTGGAGAGACCCAGTACTTC
CASDRGGETQYF
>-|-|TRBJ2-3|TRBV4-2
TGTGCCAGCAGCCCCCGGACTTCCTCGGATACGCAGTATTTT
CASSPRTSSDTQYF
>-|few|TRBJ1-1|TRBV4-1
TGCGCCAGCAGCCAAGAGACATGGAACACTGAAGCTTTCTTT
CASSQETWNTEAFF
>-|-|TRBJ2-5|TRBV6-1
TGTGCCAGCAGTGAAGTAGCGGCAGTCCAAGAGACCCAGTACTTC
CASSEVAAVQETQYF
>-|-|TRBJ2-1|TRBV6-2/TRBV6-3
TGTGCCAGCAGTCCGGACAGCAGGGCCTACAATGAGCAGTTCTTC
CASSPDSRAYNEQFF
>-|-|TRBJ2-2|TRBV7-9
TGTGCCAGCAGCCACGGGGAGCTGTTTTTT
CASSHGELFF
>-|few|TRBJ2-3|TRBV12-3/TRBV12-4
TGTGCCAGCAGTTTACGTACGCAGTATTTT
CASSLRTQYF
>-|-|TRBJ1-1|TRBV5-6
TGTGCCAGCAGCAGGGAGGACGAAATGAACACTGAAGCTTTCTTT
CASSREDEMNTEAFF
>TRBD1|-|TRBJ1-2|TRBV4-2
TGTGCCAGCAGCCAGGAACCACTTGGACAGGCGCATGGCTACACCTTC
CASSQEPLGQAHGYTF
>TRBD2|-|TRBJ2-1|TRBV4-3
TGCGCCAGCAGCCAACTAACTAGCGGGGGATACAATGAGCAGTTCTTC
CASSQLTSGGYNEQFF
>-|-|TRBJ2-7|TRBV2
TGTGCCAGCAGCGTCAGCCTCGGGGCTCCCGGATACGAGCAGTACTTC
CASSVSLGAPGYEQYF
>-|many|TRBJ2-3|TRBV12-3/TRBV12-4
TGTGCCAGCAGTTATGGGGGTAGATTGACAGATACGCAGTATTTT
CASSYGGRLTDTQYF
>-|-|TRBJ1-5|TRBV7-9
TGTGCCAGCAGCTCCCCAGGAGGACAACAGCCCCAGCATTTT
CASSSPGGQQPQHF
>TRBD1|-|TRBJ1-1|TRBV4-1
TGCGCCAGCAGCCAAGATTGGGGCTTTGGGACAGGGGGCACTGAAGCTTTCTTT
CASSQDWGFGTGGTEAFF
>TRBD2|medium-sized|TRBJ2-7|TRBV6-1
TGTGCCAGCACCGAAATGGGGGGGGACTCCTACGAGCAGTACTTC
CASTEMGGDSYEQYF
>-|-|TRBJ2-5|TRBV14
TGTGCCAGCAGCCAGCCAGGGCTCCGGGAGACCCAGTACTTC
CASSQPGLRETQYF
>TRBD1|-|TRBJ1-2|TRBV29-1
TGCAGCGTCCGAGGACAGGGGGCTCTTGGCTACACCTTC
CSVRGQGALGYTF
>TRBD2|-|TRBJ2-1|TRBV24-1
TGTGCCACCAGTGACCGTCGGACTAGTTCCCATGAGCAGTTCTTC
CATSDRRTSSHEQFF
>TRBD1|few|TRBJ1-5|TRBV19
TGTGCCGGATCGGACAGGGTTGGACAGCCCCAGCATTTT
CAGSDRVGQPQHF
>-|few|TRBJ2-7|TRBV2
TGTGCCAGCAAGCAGGGGTTCTACGAGCAGTACTTC
CASKQGFYEQYF
>-|-|TRBJ2-1|TRBV7-2
TGTGCCAGCAGCTTATCAGCGGGTGCTTACTACAATGAGCAGTTCTTC
CASSLSAGAYYNEQFF
>TRBD1|few|TRBJ2-7|TRBV6-5
TGTGCCAGCAGTTACGGCAGGGGGATCGAGCAGTACTTC
CASSYGRGIEQYF
>TRBD1|-|TRBJ1-2|TRBV19
TGTGCCAGTAGTGCTCACGGGACAGGGTATGGCTACACCTTC
CASSAHGTGYGYTF
>TRBD1|-|TRBJ1-2|TRBV12-5
TGTGCTAGTGGCTCCGGGACAGCCTATGGCTACACCTTC
CASGSGTAYGYTF
>TRBD1|-|TRBJ2-5|TRBV7-6
TGTGCCAGCAGCTTTGGGGATTTACAGGGGTGGCGAGAGACCCAGTACTTC
CASSFGDLQGWRETQYF
>-|-|TRBJ1-5|TRBV6-6
TGTGCCAGCAGTCCCCTGCCCTTGACCAATCAGCCCCAGCATTTT
CASSPLPLTNQPQHF
>TRBD1|many|TRBJ2-1|TRBV7-2
TGTGCCAGCAGCCCCCGGGACAGGGTAAAGGACTACAATGAGCAGTTCTTC
CASSPRDRVKDYNEQFF
>TRBD1|-|TRBJ2-1|TRBV27
TGTGCCAGCAGTCCCGGGACAGGGCGAGTCTACAATGAGCAGTTCTTC
CASSPGTGRVYNEQFF
>TRBD2|-|TRBJ2-1|TRBV13
TGTGCCAGCAGCTTAGGCGGGACTAGCGGGGGCGCCTACAATGAGCAGTTCTTC
CASSLGGTSGGAYNEQFF
>TRBD1|-|TRBJ2-3|TRBV29-1
TGCAGCGTTGAAGATGGTGCCGAGACAGGGGCCCCGGATACGCAGTATTTT
CSVEDGAETGAPDTQYF
>-|few|TRBJ1-2|TRBV15
TGTGCCACCAGCCCTCGTGGGGTTACAGTTAATGGCTACACCTTC
CATSPRGVTVNGYTF
>-|few|TRBJ1-1|TRBV12-3/TRBV12-4
TGTGCCAGCAGCCCGAACTTCGCGAACACTGAAGCTTTCTTT
CASSPNFANTEAFF
>-|-|TRBJ2-2|TRBV2
TGTGCCAGCAGCAATAGACCGACCGGGGAGCTGTTTTTT
CASSNRPTGELFF
>-|-|TRBJ2-6|TRBV19
TGTGCCAGCCTGGTATCTGGGGCCAACGTCCTGACTTTC
CASLVSGANVLTF
>-|once|TRBJ1-2|TRBV20-1
TGCAGTGCTACGGACTCCAGCTACACCTTC
CSATDSSYTF
>-|few|TRBJ1-4|TRBV7-6
TGTGCCAGCAGCTTAGAAGGGACCCCAAATGAAAAACTGTTTTTT
CASSLEGTPNEKLFF
>-|few|TRBJ2-7|TRBV19
TGTGCCAGTATGGGCCCACCGGGTCCCTACGAGCAGTACTTC
CASMGPPGPYEQYF
>-|-|TRBJ2-2|TRBV7-9
TGTGCCAGCAGCTCCTTTCGAGGGGTGTCGATCGGGGAGCTGTTTTTT
CASSSFRGVSIGELFF
>-|-|TRBJ1-1|TRBV6-2/TRBV6-3
TGTGCCAGTACAGGGTTCCCCGAAGCTTTCTTT
CASTGFPEAFF
>-|many|TRBJ2-1|TRBV7-9
TGTGCCAGCAGCCCAAAACAGGCTTACAATGAGCAGTTCTTC
CASSPKQAYNEQFF
>-|-|TRBJ1-1|TRBV6-2/TRBV6-3
TGTGCCAGCAGCAAGTCCCAGCCCCTGAACACTGAAGCTTTCTTT
CASSKSQPLNTEAFF
>-|-|TRBJ1-4|TRBV28
TGTGCCAGCAGTTTACGGTGGAATGAAAAACTGTTTTTT
CASSLRWNEKLFF
>-|few|TRBJ2-1|TRBV9
TGTGCCAGCAGCGTAGGGGACGGGGCATACAATGAGCAGTTCTTC
CASSVGDGAYNEQFF
>-|-|TRBJ1-2|TRBV12-3/TRBV12-4
TGTGCCAGCAGTTCCTCCCAGACAGAACCCTTTGGGGGCTACACCTTC
CASSSSQTEPFGGYTF
>-|-|TRBJ2-5|TRBV12-3/TRBV12-4
TGTGCCAGCAGTTTAAGGAGATTGGAGACCCAGTACTTC
CASSLRRLETQYF
>-|few|TRBJ2-1|TRBV7-6
TGTGCCAGCAGCCTTCAGACATACAATGAGCAGTTCTTC
CASSLQTYNEQFF
>-|many|TRBJ2-2|TRBV7-6
TGTGCCAGCAGCGACGGACTACAGGAGGAGCGAACGAACACCGGGGAGCTGTTTTTT
CASSDGLQEERTNTGELFF
>-|many|TRBJ1-5|TRBV12-3/TRBV12-4
TGTGCCAGCAGCTTGGGCAGATTCAATCAGCCCCAGCATTTT
CASSLGRFNQPQHF
>-|-|TRBJ1-2|TRBV7-6
TGTGCCAGCAGCCCCCGCGGGGGGGGGGCATTTGGGCGCTACACCTTC
CASSPRGGGAFGRYTF
>TRBD2|few|TRBJ2-1|TRBV2
TGTGCCAGCATAGGGACTAGCGGGGGGGCTACCTACAATGAGCAGTTCTTC
CASIGTSGGATYNEQFF
>-|many|TRBJ2-1|TRBV28
TGTGCCAGCAGACTTATGGCAGGGGGGTTATACAATGAGCAGTTCTTC
CASRLMAGGLYNEQFF
>-|-|TRBJ2-2|TRBV10-3
TGTGCCATCAGTCTTAGGGCTGTCGGGGAGCTGTTTTTT
CAISLRAVGELFF
>-|few|TRBJ2-1|TRBV12-3/TRBV12-4
TGTGCCAGCAGCCCGCCGGCAGAATACAATGAGCAGTTCTTC
CASSPPAEYNEQFF